The clone carrying this T cell receptor beta chain is large within its sample. The data were produced by immunoSEQ multiplex PCR, yet TCRdb's version contains in-frame clones alone and is incomplete. The repertoire holds fewer than 95,000 clones, with approximately 90% as singletons. Per germline, CDR1 SEHNR and CDR2 FQNEAQ (reference sequence). The ends were cut back, 6 bases at V and 5 bases at J, with 14 bases in the middle. The CDR3 covers 14 residues. The sample belongs to a study of T cell changes during pregnancy in multiple sclerosis. The V gene is TRBV7-9, the J gene TRBJ2-1; no clear D gene. The receptor's source is a female donor in good health, enrolled as a control in a pregnancy study. Specimen: peripheral blood, collected in the first trimester of pregnancy. The CDR3 region has the DNA TGTGCCAGCAGACCGCCGACTCCCAACAATGAGCAGTTCTTC. Its protein is CASRPPTPNNEQFF.